This T cell receptor beta chain was captured by sequencing in a study of Ad26.COV2.S vaccination and SARS-CoV-2 variants. For the study at large: As a participant in COV1001, the donor was in the Ad26.COV2.S trial arm. Donor got 5x10^10 or 1x10^11 viral particles of Ad26.COV2.S. Study-wide findings and caveats: Breadth of non-spike TCRs did not differ between vaccinees and placebo recipients. An underestimation of total T cell responses may have resulted from the TCR breadth and depth analyses.

Only in-frame clones appear in the TCRdb table, and some are missing; sequencing was by immunoSEQ multiplex PCR. This table holds about 350,000 clones, about 85% found once. Treatment reported: around 19 received Ad26.COV2.S at low or high dose, single or two shots; a few received placebo; per-sample allocation not given. Repertoires come from day 63 after the first vaccine or placebo injection. Trimming removed 5 bases at V and 1 base at J, with 14 bases between. The CDR3 consists of 15 residues. The germline V gene has CDR1 SGHDN and CDR2 FVKESK. Note on this clone: Its antigen is still unknown.

The receptor was isolated from a person aged 18-65 years who received the Ad26.COV2.S COVID-19 vaccine or a placebo. Sequences were derived from peripheral blood, sampled in a trial of Ad26.COV2.S vaccine versus placebo. J is TRBJ1-1 and V is TRBV14, with D perhaps matching TRBD1 (5 bases). As DNA, the CDR3 is TGTGCCAGCAGCGTGGGGGGTGGGAGGAACACTGAAGCTTTCTTT. Residues: CASSVGGGRNTEAFF.